This T cell receptor (beta chain) comes out of a study of beta chain features in type 1 diabetes (dated by TCRdb to about 2018). General notes on the study: No differences in mean age, gender distribution, total cell number or subset yield were found between patients and healthy donors. The study compared TCRB repertoires of sorted circulating CD4+ T cell subsets between recently diagnosed type 1 diabetes patients and matched healthy donors. A total of 107,917,701 sorted cells were examined across all samples, and the number of cells per subset was strongly correlated with RNA yield. Naive and central memory subsets were obtained from all 30 or so donors, but regulatory and stem cell-like memory subsets were isolated from only 8 patients and 8 healthy donors.

From each donor, a single peripheral blood sample of approximately 0.11 L on average was drawn into heparinised tubes. Using a panel that included CD45RO, CCR7, CD25, CD127, CD95 and CD27, naive, central memory, regulatory and stem cell-like memory CD4+ T cells were sorted on a BD FACSAria II. All sorted populations exceeded 95% purity. PBMCs were separated immediately by Lymphoprep density gradient centrifugation and were stained directly, without being cultured. So that batch effects would be minimized, each experiment stained and sorted samples in pairs, pairing one healthy donor with one patient. The entire amount of isolated RNA was reverse transcribed using the High Capacity cDNA Reverse Transcription Kit, so the sequenced TCRB transcripts were expressed ones. Deep immunoSEQ sequencing was applied to naive, central memory and regulatory T cell samples, giving an average of roughly 3.5 million total reads per sample. Sorted cells were lysed in RLT buffer, and RNA was extracted using DNase-treated RNeasy Micro or Mini kits according to cell number. To prevent cross-contamination, each cell subset was processed individually, whereas patient and healthy donor samples were processed jointly. TCRB sequences were amplified from cDNA with the immunoSEQ multiplex PCR, producing 87-bp fragments spanning the CDR3 region. Sequencing of the amplicons was performed on the Illumina HiSeq platform. For the original study's pipeline: Synthetic template baselines were used to correct PCR bias computationally, reads within Hamming distance 2 were collapsed, and singletons that could not be merged were discarded. Reads were aligned to IMGT to assign V, D and J genes, CDR3 length, and insertions or deletions at six rearrangement sites. Clonotype counts were normalized to sorted cell number within each subset before computing true diversity and Gini coefficients with the tcR R package. The overlap coefficient, calculated on TCRB nucleotide sequences, was used to quantify repertoire sharing. As a proxy for the pre-selection repertoire, out-of-frame TCRB sequences from naive cells were analyzed. This immuneACCESS table, as held by TCRdb, lists in-frame sequences with V and J called but not all clones. Of the missing ones, under half trace to an unresolved V gene in checked studies; the others have no known cause. For V, J and clone size, that table is used; D and trimming come from the DNA. This sample lists 250,000 to 300,000 clones; about 24% were detected once. Roughly 0.011% of the sample comes from the top ten.

In regard to this clone: The target of this receptor is not known. No qualities accompany the bases; no much larger clone lies one base away.

CDR1 and CDR2 (SQVTM, ANQGSEA) derive from the germline V gene. Ends trimmed: V by 4 bases, J by 8 bases; bases unmatched to a gene: 14. The CDR3 has 16 amino acids, counting the end cysteine and phenylalanine. CDR3 DNA only is kept here, 48 bases in frame from base 1. Study-wide conclusions, independent of this receptor: Shorter templates might be favored by PCR, yet because patient and control samples were amplified and corrected together, any such skew would affect both groups equally. A moderate but significant shortening of TCRB CDR3 length was observed in type 1 diabetes patients in all four CD4+ subsets. Because cDNA was sequenced instead of genomic DNA, highly expressing activated cells could be over-represented, though the groups showed no difference in activation or CD3 levels. Naive, central memory and regulatory TCRB repertoires appeared to be more similar among patients than among healthy donors. Patients with type 1 diabetes made fewer insertions and deleted more nucleotides at VDJ recombination sites, implying thymic rearrangement abnormalities. HLA sub-analyses involved small numbers of individuals, so any influence of HLA type on TCRB rearrangement remained unresolved.

The sample taken for sequencing was naive CD4+ T cells from blood. Reading the label with the study, this specimen's cell subset or site is: true naive CD4+ T cells. The chain employs TRBV29-1 and TRBJ2-1; 10 central bases correspond to TRBD2. This TCR derives from a woman aged 30 to 39 with type 1 diabetes. Here is the DNA: TGCAGCGTTGTTGGAGCGGGAGGGCCAAGTATCGATGAGCAGTTCTTC. It is translated as CSVVGAGGPSIDEQFF.